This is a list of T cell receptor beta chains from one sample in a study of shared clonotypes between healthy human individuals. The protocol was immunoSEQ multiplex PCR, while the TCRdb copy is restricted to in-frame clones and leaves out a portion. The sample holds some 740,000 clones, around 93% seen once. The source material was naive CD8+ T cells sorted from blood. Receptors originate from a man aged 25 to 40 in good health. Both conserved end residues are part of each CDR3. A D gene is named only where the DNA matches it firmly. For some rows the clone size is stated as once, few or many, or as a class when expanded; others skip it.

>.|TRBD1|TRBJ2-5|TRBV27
CASSFGTGGWWETQYF
TGTGCCAGCAGTTTCGGGACAGGGGGCTGGTGGGAGACCCAGTACTTC
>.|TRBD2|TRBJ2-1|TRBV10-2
CASSPLAVSYNEQFF
TGCGCCAGCAGTCCCCTAGCGGTCTCCTACAATGAGCAGTTCTTC
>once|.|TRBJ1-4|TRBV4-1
CASSLYRGNEKLFF
TGCGCCAGCAGCCTGTATCGGGGAAATGAAAAACTGTTTTTT
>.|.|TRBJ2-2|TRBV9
CASSASPTANTGELFF
TGTGCCAGCAGCGCCTCTCCGACAGCGAACACCGGGGAGCTGTTTTTT
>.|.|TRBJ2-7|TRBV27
CASASSGYEQYF
TGTGCCAGCGCTAGCTCCGGCTACGAGCAGTACTTC
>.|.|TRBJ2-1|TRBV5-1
CASSSRAGGWAFDNEQFF
TGCGCCAGCAGCTCCCGTGCGGGCGGGTGGGCCTTCGACAATGAGCAGTTCTTC
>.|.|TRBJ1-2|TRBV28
CASRRVVGVDGYTF
TGTGCCAGCCGAAGGGTAGTCGGCGTTGATGGCTACACCTTC
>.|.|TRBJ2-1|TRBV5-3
CARSWNRAPYNEQFF
TGTGCCAGAAGCTGGAACAGGGCCCCCTACAATGAGCAGTTCTTC
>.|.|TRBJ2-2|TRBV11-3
CASSFMGQGGTGELFF
TGTGCCAGCAGCTTTATGGGCCAGGGCGGCACCGGGGAGCTGTTTTTT
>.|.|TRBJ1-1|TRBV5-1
CASSPGLRDGMNTEAFF
TGCGCCAGCAGCCCTGGTTTGAGGGACGGCATGAACACTGAAGCTTTCTTT
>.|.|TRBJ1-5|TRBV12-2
CASRLDRGRRQPQHF
TGTGCAAGTCGCTTAGACAGGGGGCGTCGTCAGCCCCAGCATTTT
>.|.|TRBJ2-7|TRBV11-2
CASSYSRDTYEQYF
TGTGCCAGTTCGTACAGCCGGGACACCTACGAGCAGTACTTC
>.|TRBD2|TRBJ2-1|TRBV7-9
CASRETSGSLNEQFF
TGTGCCAGCAGAGAAACTAGCGGGAGCCTCAATGAGCAGTTCTTC
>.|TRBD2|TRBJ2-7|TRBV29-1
CSVGLAGGNYEQYF
TGCAGCGTTGGGCTAGCGGGAGGAAACTACGAGCAGTACTTC
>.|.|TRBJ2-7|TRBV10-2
CASSEGHEQYF
TGCGCCAGCAGTGAGGGTCACGAGCAGTACTTC
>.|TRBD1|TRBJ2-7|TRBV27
CASSTSRGRYEQYF
TGTGCCAGCAGTACAAGCAGGGGGCGCTACGAGCAGTACTTC
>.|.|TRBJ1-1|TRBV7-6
CASSQAAAPKDTEAFF
TGTGCCAGCAGCCAAGCAGCGGCCCCGAAGGACACTGAAGCTTTCTTT
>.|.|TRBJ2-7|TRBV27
CASSFSSQYEQYF
TGTGCCAGCAGTTTTTCTTCCCAGTACGAGCAGTACTTC
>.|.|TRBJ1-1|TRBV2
CASKRGTEAFF
TGTGCCAGTAAGAGGGGCACTGAAGCTTTCTTT